This T cell receptor (beta chain) was sequenced for a study of Graves' ophthalmopathy and Graves' hyperthyroidism. This clonotype has a count of ten or more. Its antigen is undetermined. Points from the study as a whole: With more than 60% sensitivity and about 78% specificity, the model predicted ophthalmopathy progression.

Investigators amplified TCR beta CDR3 regions from RNA transcripts. HTBI primers were employed in first-round RT-PCR, then a second-round multiplex PCR followed. TCRdb reprocessed the multiplex PCR reads with MiXCR, giving one entry per CDR3 protein. The sample has 170,000 or so distinct CDR3 sequences, approximately 40% seen once. Trimming removed 4 bases at V and 5 bases at J, with 5 bases between. Germline V gene sequence: CDR1 MDHEN, CDR2 SYDVKM. The CDR3 consists of 11 residues. Sequenced material: peripheral blood. The TCR sequence derives from a man aged 30 to 45 with Graves' ophthalmopathy. The chain carries TRBV28 and TRBJ1-2; D is unresolved. CDR3 sequence reads: CASSSGYGYTF. CDR3 DNA sequence: TGTGCCAGCAGTTCGGGGTATGGCTACACCTTC.